This TCR beta chain is drawn from a study of shared clonotypes between healthy human individuals (TCRdb year 2020). Context from the whole study: The cohort included three men and a couple of women between 18 and 49 years of age. For each donor, three plates each were used for CD4 naive and CD4 memory, two plates were used for CD8 naive, and one plate was used for CD8 memory. Blood TCR repertoires of roughly 5 healthy adults were deeply sequenced to estimate repertoire size and the extent of clonotype sharing between individuals. Different laboratories and diverse techniques were used to prepare libraries and sequence TCR repertoires, to increase sequencing depth and limit assay-specific biases. Between about 0.94 and 8.9 billion PBMCs per donor were obtained by leukapheresis. The study at large found these results: Clonotypes shared by all four sorted-subset donors showed higher generation probabilities than non-shared clonotypes. Pairwise subsampling indicated that sequencing depth was expected to affect the degree of clonotype sharing among donors. Incomplete sequencing was indicated by rarefaction of sorted-subset datasets, despite the large sequencing depth. Naive subsets generally had larger estimated clonotype richness than memory subsets. The small number of donors limited the genetic and exposure-history diversity represented. Sampling was restricted to blood, and TCR repertoires in tissue are likely to differ from TCR repertoires in blood. Across a few donors, approximately 4.6% of naive CD4, roughly 3.5% of naive CD8, 2.3% of memory CD4, and about 0.4% of memory CD8 clonotypes were shared.

Healthy HIV-negative adults with no recently reported acute infections or vaccinations were included as donors. Every donor was a Caucasian adult living in Nashville, Tennessee, USA. Magnetic negative selection was used to enrich CD4+ T cells, after which naive cells were positively selected on CD45RA and the negative fraction became the memory subset. After blood collection by leukapheresis, PBMCs were isolated using Ficoll-Histopaque density gradient centrifugation and then cryopreserved in the vapor phase of liquid nitrogen. Analytical flow cytometry was used to check the purity and quantity of each magnetically sorted T cell population. From each sorted fraction, genomic DNA was isolated and quantified by UV absorbance on a Nanodrop 2000c. As regards this clone: Its antigen remains unidentified. Base qualities were left out, and no much larger clone turns up one base away. The same CDR3 is also encoded by other DNA sequences in this sample.

Inclusive of the bounding cysteine and phenylalanine, the CDR3 is 15 residues long. Of all the DNA, just the CDR3 is kept, 45 bases in frame from base 1. V is clipped by 6 bases and J by 1 base, and the sequence between their germline boundaries is 13 bases long. CDR1 and CDR2, per the germline V gene, are SGHVS and FQNEAQ. TCR CDR3 regions were amplified from genomic DNA by multiplex PCR using the deep immunoSEQ assay. Extracted genomic DNA from each cell subset was distributed evenly across all wells of several immunoSEQ 96-well plates, and each plate was treated as a replicate. For sorted subsets, each replicate PCR was loaded with 150 to 250 ng genomic DNA, equivalent to 30,000 or so T cell genomes. Purified libraries were measured with a Qubit 3.0 fluorometer, size-checked on a Bioanalyzer 2100, and measured again with the KAPA Library Quantification kit. Every immunoSEQ 96-well plate was sequenced on a separate single-read 150-cycle Illumina NextSeq 550 flow cell. The original methods were these. Because only junctional sequences without quality scores were contained in the immunoSEQ output, filtering matching that applied to full-length reads could not be performed. To assign V/J genes and CDR3, sequences were annotated against IMGT germline references using PyIR, a Python wrapper for IgBLAST v1.9. Reads with weak V/J assignments (E-value above 1e-6), missing CDR3, stop codons, out-of-frame junctions, or ambiguous translated residues were removed. V3J clonotypes were defined by identical inferred V gene, J gene, and CDR3 amino acid sequence. The percentage overlap between two repertoires was calculated by dividing the number of shared unique clonotypes by the size of the smaller repertoire. RTK rarefaction, the Chao1 estimator, and Recon v2.1 estimates of unobserved clonotypes were used to assess repertoire richness. For all TCRbeta clonotypes obtained by the gDNA method from a handful of donors, generation probabilities were computed with OLGA. TCRdb retrieved this table from immuneACCESS and kept in-frame rearrangements only. Not all clones are present; in checked studies, unresolved V genes account for under half, and no reason is known for the remainder. V, J and clone size are those of that table, while D and trimming were read from the DNA. Recorded for this sample are roughly 2,300,000 clones; roughly 92% of them occurred a single time. Of the sample, 0.37% is held by the ten largest clones.

The receptor was derived from a man between 18 and 35 years old in good health. Some clones in this sample may be carry-over from other donors' samples. Material for sequencing was naive CD4+ T cells from PBMCs. What the cell subset or site label conveys for this sample: CD45RA+ positively selected. In this chain, TRBV7-8 is recombined with TRBJ2-1; the D gene is perhaps TRBD2, from 7 matching bases. The DNA sequence is as follows: TGTGCCAGCAGTCTAAGGGGGGGGTCCTACAATGAGCAGTTCTTC. It is translated as CASSLRGGSYNEQFF.